This TCR beta chain stems from a study of blood T cell repertoires in COVID-19. Study background: Sample material is recorded as cDNA or gDNA derived from T cells, B-cell-depleted T cells, or PBMCs.

Original analysis: For nucleated cells, counts were estimated from reference gene primer amplification. Profiled with immunoSEQ multiplex PCR; TCRdb holds only in-frame clones, not every one. The DNA gave D and trimming, while V, J and clone size come from that table. The table includes around 480,000 clones, around 90% detected once. Across 24 US areas, participants ranged in age from about 18 to 100 years. Membership in each cohort depended on participant-reported clinical history. This sequence originates from a woman aged 18-35 years who had recovered from COVID-19. The specimen sequenced was PBMCs or T cells enriched from blood (not recorded which).

The chain's CDR3 is CASSRPAYLTEAFF. The CDR3 nucleotides are TGTGCCAGCAGCCGCCCAGCGTACCTAACTGAAGCTTTCTTT. The chain employs TRBV14 and TRBJ1-1, with D uncertain. The CDR3 is 14 residues long. Germline V gene data show CDR1 as SGHDN and CDR2 as FVKESK. The germline V and J ends were trimmed by 4 bases and 5 bases, with 14 bases remaining between them.